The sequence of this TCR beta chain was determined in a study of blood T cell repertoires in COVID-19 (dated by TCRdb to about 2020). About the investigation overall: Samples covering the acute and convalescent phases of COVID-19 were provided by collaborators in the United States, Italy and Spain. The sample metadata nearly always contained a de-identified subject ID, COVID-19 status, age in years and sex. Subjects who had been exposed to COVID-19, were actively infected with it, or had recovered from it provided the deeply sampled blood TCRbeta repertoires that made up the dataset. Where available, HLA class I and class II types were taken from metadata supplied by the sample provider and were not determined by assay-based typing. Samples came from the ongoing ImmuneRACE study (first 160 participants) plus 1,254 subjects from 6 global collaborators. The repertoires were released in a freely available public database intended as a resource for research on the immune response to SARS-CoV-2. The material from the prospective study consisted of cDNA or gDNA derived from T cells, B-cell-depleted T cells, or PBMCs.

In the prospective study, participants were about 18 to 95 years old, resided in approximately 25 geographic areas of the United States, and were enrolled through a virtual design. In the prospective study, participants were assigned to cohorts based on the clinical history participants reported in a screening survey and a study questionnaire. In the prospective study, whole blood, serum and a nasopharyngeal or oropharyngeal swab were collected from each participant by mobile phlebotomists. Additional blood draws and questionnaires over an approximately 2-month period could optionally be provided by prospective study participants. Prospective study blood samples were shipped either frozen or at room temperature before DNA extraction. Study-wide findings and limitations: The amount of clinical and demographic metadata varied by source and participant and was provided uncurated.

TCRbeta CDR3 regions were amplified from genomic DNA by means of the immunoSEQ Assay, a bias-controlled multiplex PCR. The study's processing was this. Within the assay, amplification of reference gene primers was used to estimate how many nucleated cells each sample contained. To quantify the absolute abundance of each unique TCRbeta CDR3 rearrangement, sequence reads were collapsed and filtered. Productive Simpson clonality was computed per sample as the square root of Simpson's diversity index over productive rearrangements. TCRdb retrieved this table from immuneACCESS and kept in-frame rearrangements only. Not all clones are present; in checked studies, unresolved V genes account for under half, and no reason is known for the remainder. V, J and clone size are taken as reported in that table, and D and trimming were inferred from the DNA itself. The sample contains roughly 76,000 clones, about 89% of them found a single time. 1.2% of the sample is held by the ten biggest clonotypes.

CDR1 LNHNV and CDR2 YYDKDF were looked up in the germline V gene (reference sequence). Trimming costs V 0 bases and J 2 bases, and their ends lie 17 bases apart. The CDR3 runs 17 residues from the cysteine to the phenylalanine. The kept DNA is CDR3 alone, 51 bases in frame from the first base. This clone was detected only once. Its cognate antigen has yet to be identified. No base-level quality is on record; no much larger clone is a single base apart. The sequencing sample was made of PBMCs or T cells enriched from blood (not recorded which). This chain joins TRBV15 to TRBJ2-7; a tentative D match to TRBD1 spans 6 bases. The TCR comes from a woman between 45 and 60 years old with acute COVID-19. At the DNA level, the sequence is TGTGCCACCAGCAGAGATATCGGCAGGGGTATCCCCTACGAGCAGTACTTC. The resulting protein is CATSRDIGRGIPYEQYF.